One sample yielded the 6 T cell receptor beta chains listed below, sequenced in a study of T cells after yellow fever vaccination. A single record per CDR3 protein comes from TCRdb applying MiXCR to the 5' RACE reads. The sample has 450,000 to 550,000 distinct CDR3 sequences, 15% to 20% seen once. Sequenced material: PBMCs, taken 15 days after the yellow fever booster vaccination. The receptors derive from a man between 25 and 39 years old who received the YFV17D yellow fever vaccine.

The chain has TRBV4-2 and TRBJ2-7; 8 nucleotides agree with TRBD2. The CDR3 covers 14 residues. V gave up 3 bases and J gave up 2 bases; unmatched junction bases: 3. The germline gives CDR1 LGHNA, CDR2 YNFKEQ. CDR3 loop: CASSQSGGPYEQYF. CDR3 nucleotide sequence: TGTGCCAGCAGCCAGTCGGGAGGGCCCTACGAGCAGTACTTC.

J is TRBJ1-1 and V is TRBV28, with a tentative D call TRBD1 (5 bases). The germline gives CDR1 MDHEN, CDR2 SYDVKM. The ends were cut back, 6 bases at V and 0 bases at J, with 8 bases in the middle. This CDR3 spans 13 amino acids. CDR3 in DNA: TGTGCCAGCAGCGGGGACGTGAACACTGAAGCTTTCTTT. It yields the protein CASSGDVNTEAFF.

There are a few counts of this clonotype. V usage is TRBV28 and J usage is TRBJ1-5; the D is unclear. V dropped 3 bases and J dropped 3 bases, with 9 bases sitting between them. This CDR3 has 14 amino acids. Germline V gene sequence: CDR1 MDHEN, CDR2 SYDVKM. The chain's CDR3 is CASSLSGPNQPQHF. The CDR3 DNA is TGTGCCAGCAGTTTGTCCGGGCCCAATCAGCCCCAGCATTTT. The full variable domain, in which reference TRBV28 and TRBJ1-5 provide the parts outside the CDR3, is DVKVTQSSRYLVKRTGEKVFLECVQDMDHENMFWYRQDPGLGLRLIYFSYDVKMKEKGDIPEGYSVSREKKERFSLILESASTNQTSMYLCASSLSGPNQPQHFGDGTRLSIL.

The V call is TRBV5-1, the J call TRBJ2-1, with D possibly being TRBD1 (6 bases). The CDR3 is 15 amino acids. V shed 4 bases and J shed 7 bases, with 18 bases lying between them. The germline V gene encodes CDR1 SGHRS and CDR2 YFSETQ. CDR3 protein: CASSGVGASGNEQFF. The DNA of the CDR3 is TGCGCCAGCAGCGGGGTGGGGGCATCGGGTAATGAGCAGTTCTTC.

The CDR3 reads CASSLAQTSGALREQYF. The CDR3, as DNA: TGTGCCAGCAGCTTAGCCCAGACTAGCGGGGCTCTACGCGAGCAGTACTTC. The rearrangement joins TRBV7-8 to TRBJ2-7; 11 bases are a match to TRBD2. V dropped 0 bases and J dropped 6; count of bases not matched to a gene: 10. Looked up from germline, CDR1 is SGHVS and CDR2 is FQNEAQ. This CDR3 contains 17 residues.

This clonotype turned up a few times. This chain joins TRBV4-2 and TRBJ2-3; no clear D. The CDR3 loop spans 14 amino acids. The germline CDR1 and CDR2 sequences are LGHNA and YNFKEQ. V was trimmed by 1 base and J by 1 base, leaving 6 bases between them. CDR3 residues: CASSQGVRTDTQYF. Written as DNA, the CDR3 is TGTGCCAGCAGCCAAGGGGTTCGCACAGATACGCAGTATTTT.